Each of the 12 T cell receptor beta chains below was sequenced from the same sample in a study of human T cells and chemical hapten exposure. Time point denoted: pre-sensitization, week 0. The treatment is: therapeutic diphenylcyclopropenone sensitization with weekly scalp DPC. TCRdb analysed the RACE reads with MiXCR anew, one entry per CDR3 protein. Of some 300,000 distinct CDR3 sequences in the sample, roughly 6% were seen once. The sequenced sample was whole blood, obtained in connection with sensitization to the hapten diphenylcyclopropenone (DPC). These receptors were taken from a woman aged 18-30 years with alopecia areata. Some clones in this sample may be carry-over from other donors' samples.

The V and J genes are TRBV14 and TRBJ1-1, with D uncertain. Trimming took 4 bases from V and 1 from J, leaving 7 bases between them. Germline V gene data show CDR1 as SGHDN and CDR2 as FVKESK. This CDR3 spans 13 amino acids. In DNA, the CDR3 is TGTGCCAGCAGCCCGTTTCAGAACACTGAAGCTTTCTTT. It codes for CASSPFQNTEAFF.

The sample holds many counts of this clonotype. Relative to the germline gene, one junction end is altered; a read error may explain this. The V and J genes are TRBV13 and TRBJ2-5; the match to TRBD1 covers 10 bases. The CDR3 is 15 residues long. In germline, CDR1 is PRHDT, CDR2 FYEKMQ (reference sequence). DNA of the CDR3: TGTGCCAGCAGCCTAGGGGGACAGGGGAGGAAGACCCAGTACTTC. Amino acids: CASSLGGQGRKTQYF.

At least ten counts were recorded for this clonotype. The J gene is TRBJ2-1, the V gene TRBV7-3; D may be TRBD2 (5 bases). This CDR3 region has 13 residues. Between the trimmed V and J ends, which lost 5 bases and 7 bases, there was a span of 12 bases. CDR1 and CDR2 (germline): SGHTA, FQGTGA. The chain's CDR3 is CASSVWERNEQFF. The DNA for the CDR3 is TGTGCCAGCAGCGTATGGGAGAGGAATGAGCAGTTCTTC.

Points on this clonotype: A read error may explain this, as a much larger clone is one base away. The chain employs TRBV12-3 or TRBV12-4 and TRBJ2-2; no clear D. Trimming removed 8 bases from V and 1 base from J, with 11 bases in between. This CDR3 is built from 14 residues. CDR3 coding DNA: TGTGCCAGCGGAGTCCCCGGGAACACCGGGGAGCTGTTTTTT. Protein product: CASGVPGNTGELFF.

This clonotype turned up a few times. The rearrangement joins TRBV18 to TRBJ2-1; TRBD1 matches at 7 bases. The J segment lost 4 bases and the V segment lost 0 bases, leaving 9 bases of the junction unmatched. This CDR3 contains 17 residues. The V gene's germline CDR1 is KGHSH and CDR2 LQKENI. As DNA, the CDR3 is TGTGCCAGCTCACCACCAGGAGACAGGGAAAGGTACAATGAGCAGTTCTTC. This codes for CASSPPGDRERYNEQFF.

This clonotype has just a few counts. The J gene is TRBJ1-4, the V gene TRBV4-1; 10 bases fit TRBD1. J was trimmed by 6 bases and V by 6 bases; bases with no gene match: 4. The CDR3 is 14 amino acids. Germline-derived CDR1 and CDR2 are MGHRA and YSYEKL. This CDR3 is CASRQGQGYEKLFF. CDR3 bases: TGCGCCAGCAGGCAGGGACAGGGGTATGAAAAACTGTTTTTT.

The rearrangement uses TRBV20-1 and TRBJ2-5; D unresolved. The CDR3 spans 12 residues. Germline V gives CDR1 DFQATT, CDR2 SNEGSKA (reference sequence). V lost 3 bases to trimming and J lost 5 bases, with 10 bases between them. In DNA, the CDR3 is TGCAGTGCTAGGGACCCCGGGGAGACCCAGTACTTC. It encodes CSARDPGETQYF.

The table lists this clonotype with many counts. This chain links TRBV5-6 with TRBJ1-5; D gene unclear. The CDR3 has 18 amino acids. CDR1 SGHDT and CDR2 YYEEEE come from the germline V gene. V gave up 3 bases and J gave up 5 bases, with 24 bases separating them. The CDR3 DNA reads as TGTGCCAGCAGCTCCCAGAATACGCCGGGTTTCTTCTATCAGCCCCAGCATTTT. This translates into CASSSQNTPGFFYQPQHF.

The CDR3 nucleotides are TGTGCCAGCAGTTTCGCGACAGGGATGGGTAACACTGAAGCTTTCTTT. Its protein product is CASSFATGMGNTEAFF. This chain links TRBV12-3 or TRBV12-4 with TRBJ1-1; 7 bases match TRBD1. The J segment lost 2 bases and the V segment lost 3 bases, leaving 9 bases of the junction unmatched. CDR3 length: 16 residues.

In this sample, this clonotype turned up many times. This chain links TRBV29-1 with TRBJ2-7, with D tentatively TRBD1 (5 bases). With 1 base removed from V and 2 bases from J, the gap between germline ends came to 15 bases. Germline CDR1 reads SQVTM; CDR2 reads ANQGSEA. CDR3 size: 15 residues. CDR3 coding DNA: TGCAGCGTTGAAGGTGGGCGAGGACATACCTACGAGCAGTACTTC. Protein product: CSVEGGRGHTYEQYF.

V is TRBV27 and J is TRBJ1-4, with 7 bases identical to TRBD1. Germline assignment: CDR1 MNHEY and CDR2 SMNVEV (reference sequence). The junction had 1 base not matched to a gene; V was cut back by 6 bases and J by 3 bases. This CDR3 contains 13 residues. CDR3 DNA: TGTGCCAGCAGCAGGGGGGCTAATGAAAAACTGTTTTTT. As protein: CASSRGANEKLFF. Full variable domain (missing parts from reference TRBV27 and TRBJ1-4): EAQVTQNPRYLITVTGKKLTVTCSQNMNHEYMSWYRQDPGLGLRQIYYSMNVEVTDKGDVPEGYKVSRKEKRNFPLILESPSPNQTSLYFCASSRGANEKLFFGSGTQLSVL.

This clonotype was detected a few times. This chain joins TRBV29-1 and TRBJ2-7; TRBD1 or TRBD2 may be the D gene (6 bases each). The CDR3 has 14 residues. Trimming shortened V by 2 bases and J by 3 bases, and 14 bases separated the two germline ends. Germline lookup yields CDR1 SQVTM and CDR2 ANQGSEA. Here the CDR3 reads CSVEIQGGNYEQYF. CDR3 DNA sequence: TGCAGCGTTGAAATACAGGGAGGAAACTACGAGCAGTACTTC.